This TCR beta chain stems from a study of T cell responses to AZD1222 COVID-19 vaccine. Data came from immunoSEQ multiplex PCR; TCRdb stores just in-frame clones and leaves some out. The table records roughly 150,000 clones, roughly nine tenths of them present only once. CDR1 SNHLY and CDR2 FYNNEI come from the germline V gene. V shed 1 base and J shed 3 bases, with 9 bases lying between them. The CDR3 covers 14 residues. Timing groups of about 4 and about 12 weeks for second doses were pooled. Broader study findings: The repertoires were collected only after the peak T cell response. Clonal diversity was possibly underestimated; the donors were predominantly white British and more often female. A rise in Spike-specific TCR breadth and depth followed two AZD1222 doses.

This clone was detected only a few times. The antigen is unknown. The source was peripheral blood, collected 28 days after the second AZD1222 dose. The origin of this receptor is an adult who received the AZD1222 COVID-19 vaccine. The V and J genes are TRBV2 and TRBJ1-1, with no clear D. As DNA, the CDR3 is TGTGCCAGCAGTGAAGGGGTTTTCGACACTGAAGCTTTCTTT. Its translation: CASSEGVFDTEAFF. Filled out from reference TRBV2 and TRBJ1-1, the complete variable domain reads EPEVTQTPSHQVTQMGQEVILRCVPISNHLYFYWYRQILGQKVEFLVSFYNNEISEKSEIFDDQFSVERPDGSNFTLKIRSTKLEDSAMYFCASSEGVFDTEAFFGQGTRLTVV.